The 8 T cell receptor beta chains below were found in one sample sequenced in a study of blood T cell repertoires in COVID-19. The table came from immunoSEQ multiplex PCR; TCRdb's copy has only in-frame clones and leaves some out. The sample lists about 260,000 clones, roughly 86% occurring once. The source material was peripheral blood. The receptors were sampled from a human donor in a cohort sampled during active COVID-19.

V usage is TRBV19 and J usage is TRBJ1-1; D unresolved. V was trimmed by 5 bases and J by 5 bases, leaving 9 bases between them. The CDR3 is 12 residues long. Germline V CDR1 and CDR2: LNHDA, SQIVND (reference sequence). CDR3 residues: CASSPPATEAFF. DNA of the CDR3: TGTGCCAGTAGTCCCCCCGCGACTGAAGCTTTCTTT.

The rearrangement uses TRBV11-2 and TRBJ2-1; D perhaps matches TRBD2 (5 bases). The CDR3 contains 15 residues. Trimming removed 4 bases at V and 2 bases at J, with 12 bases between. Per the germline V gene, CDR1 is SGHAT and CDR2 is FQNNGV. CDR3 sequence (DNA): TGTGCCAGCAGCTCCCGCCGGGAACCCTACAATGAGCAGTTCTTC. It translates to CASSSRREPYNEQFF.

V gene TRBV10-3 combines with J gene TRBJ1-6; 7 nucleotides align to TRBD1. Germline assignment: CDR1 ENHRY and CDR2 SYGVKD. The J segment lost 8 bases and the V segment lost 3 bases, leaving 4 bases of the junction unmatched. CDR3 length equals 14 residues. The CDR3 nucleotides are TGTGCCATCAGTGACAGGGGGACGGATTCACCCCTCCACTTT. Translation: CAISDRGTDSPLHF.

This rearrangement joins TRBV5-4 to TRBJ1-2; 8 bases are a match to TRBD1. The germline CDR1 and CDR2 sequences are SGHNT and YYREEE (reference sequence). The CDR3 is 14 residues long. V gave up 2 bases and J gave up 7 bases; unmatched junction bases: 7. CDR3 in amino acids: CASSFTGGIRGYTF. The CDR3 DNA reads as TGTGCCAGCAGCTTCACAGGGGGAATCCGTGGCTACACCTTC.

V is TRBV5-8 and J is TRBJ1-3; possible D gene TRBD1, 6 bases. The CDR3 extends over 14 amino acids. V lost 0 bases to trimming and J lost 4 bases, with 8 bases between them. Germline V gene sequence: CDR1 SGHTS, CDR2 YDEGEE. CDR3 nucleotides: TGTGCCAGCAGCTTGGACAGGGCGGGAAACACCATATATTTT. Translating it yields CASSLDRAGNTIYF.

The chain couples TRBV5-1 to TRBJ1-1; tentative D call: TRBD1 (6 bases). CDR1 is SGHRS, CDR2 YFSETQ, per germline. The CDR3 spans 15 residues. Trimming removed 2 bases from V and 1 base from J, with 12 bases in between. For the CDR3, the DNA is TGCGCCAGCAGCTTAGGCAGGGGTTCGAACACTGAAGCTTTCTTT. Translated, it gives CASSLGRGSNTEAFF.

J is TRBJ1-3 and V is TRBV2; a possible D gene is TRBD1 (6 bases). CDR1 and CDR2 from the germline V gene are SNHLY and FYNNEI. Trimming removed 5 bases from V and 2 bases from J, with 10 bases in between. The CDR3 spans 14 residues. Written as DNA, the CDR3 is TGTGCCAGCAGTTCCGGGACAACTGGAAACACCATATATTTT. Translated, it gives CASSSGTTGNTIYF.

This chain connects TRBV27 to TRBJ1-5; D uncertain. The V end lost 2 bases, the J end lost 2 bases, and 7 bases lay between the germline ends. CDR3 length: 14 residues. Germline lookup yields CDR1 MNHEY and CDR2 SMNVEV (reference sequence). The CDR3 loop is CASSLRGRNQPQHF. The CDR3, as DNA: TGTGCCAGCAGTTTACGGGGTCGCAATCAGCCCCAGCATTTT.